This TCR beta chain is drawn from a study of CD8+ T cells in alopecia areata. Study context: Female C3H/HeJ mice aged 7-10 weeks were given skin from C3H/HeJ graft donors, roughly 6-12 months old, that had spontaneous alopecia.

This clone has a handful of counts. What it binds is not known. The genes are named according to mouse. The CDR3 goes on 4 residues after the read ends, and that part is filled in from the germline J gene. On the basis of CD4, CD8alpha, NKG2D, NKG2ACE and other markers, pooled cutaneous lymph node cells were sorted. The germline gives CDR1 NNHNN, CDR2 SYGAGS (reference sequence). V was trimmed by 0 bases and J by 3 bases, leaving 10 bases between them. The CDR3 loop spans 14 amino acids. TCR sequencing used cDNA made by reverse transcription of extracted RNA. Repertoires were generated with immunoSEQ multiplex PCR, while TCRdb's copy carries only in-frame clones and drops some. The data show about 300,000 clones, none appearing only once, with roughly 1.2% held by the ten largest. Points from the study as a whole: Sharing of TCRs across patients appeared less clear than in mice, possibly for HLA-related reasons.

This TCR was recovered from a C3H/HeJ mouse with alopecia areata. Strain haplotype (MHC): H2-k. Sequencing input: CD4+ T cells sorted from a lymph node. This sequence joins TRBV13-2 and TRBJ2-7; tentative D call: TRBD1 (5 bases). The CDR3 loop reads CASGDAPGFYEQYF. The part of the CDR3 DNA that was read is TGTGCCAGCGGTGATGCGCCAGGGTTCTAT.